This T cell receptor (beta chain) was recorded in a study of T cells after yellow fever vaccination. V was cut by 4 bases and J by 1 base, with 19 bases left in between. The length of the CDR3 is 17 residues. CDR1 is SEHNR, CDR2 FQNEAQ, per germline (reference sequence). This clonotype was picked up a small number of times. The antigen is not known. TCRdb re-called the 5' RACE reads with MiXCR, one entry per CDR3 protein. The repertoire holds some 150,000 distinct CDR3 sequences, with approximately 10% as singletons. Study-level findings and limits: Peaking on day 5 versus 15, the secondary response was faster but weaker.

This sample comprised CD8+ T cells sorted from PBMCs, obtained 15 days after the yellow fever booster vaccination. The V and J genes are TRBV7-9 and TRBJ2-5, with TRBD2 as a possible D gene (6 bases). This TCR was recovered from a man aged 18 to 29 who received the YFV17D yellow fever vaccine. DNA for the CDR3: TGTGCCAGCAGCTCAGGGACTCAAGGGTGGGTCCAAGAGACCCAGTACTTC. Its translation is CASSSGTQGWVQETQYF. Drawing the rest from reference TRBV7-9 and TRBJ2-5, the complete variable domain is DTGVSQNPRHKITKRGQNVTFRCDPISEHNRLYWYRQTLGQGPEFLTYFQNEAQLEKSRLLSDRFSAERPKGSFSTLEIQRTEQGDSAMYLCASSSGTQGWVQETQYFGPGTRLLVL.